The 23 T cell receptor beta chains below all came from one sample that was sequenced in a study of blood T cell repertoires in COVID-19. The assay was immunoSEQ multiplex PCR, and TCRdb's table has in-frame clones only and misses some. The sample has 250,000 to 300,000 clones; 75% to 90% are singletons. The specimen was peripheral blood. The receptors were gathered from a woman in her sixties or seventies with COVID-19, enrolled during active disease.

This clone was picked up a small number of times. The gene calls are TRBV10-3 and TRBJ1-1; TRBD1 aligns across 7 bases. The V gene's germline CDR1 is ENHRY and CDR2 SYGVKD. The CDR3 is 14 residues long. After removal of 4 bases from V and 3 bases from J, the junction contained 5 bases not matched to a gene. CDR3 DNA sequence: TGTGCCATCAGTGTGTTGGGGACAGACACTGAAGCTTTCTTT. The encoded protein is CAISVLGTDTEAFF.

The rearrangement uses TRBV5-1 and TRBJ2-7; 8 bases align to TRBD1. CDR3 length: 14 amino acids. The V gene end was trimmed by 2 bases and the J gene end by 4 bases; junction bases not matched to a gene: 5. Looked up from germline, CDR1 is SGHRS and CDR2 is YFSETQ. The CDR3 sequence: CASSLRQGIYEQYF. The DNA of the CDR3 is TGCGCCAGCAGCTTAAGACAGGGGATTTACGAGCAGTACTTC.

The V and J genes are TRBV18 and TRBJ1-4; no reliable D call. Trimming removed 4 bases from V and 0 bases from J, with 15 bases in between. CDR3 length: 17 amino acids. The germline CDR1 and CDR2 sequences are KGHSH and LQKENI. CDR3 loop: CASSLTLAIATNEKLFF. In DNA form, the CDR3 reads TGTGCCAGCTCACTAACCCTAGCGATCGCAACTAATGAAAAACTGTTTTTT.

Many counts were recorded for this clone. The chain joins TRBV5-1 to TRBJ2-1; tentatively, D is TRBD1 (8 bases). This CDR3 has 13 residues. V was pared by 1 base and J by 10 bases, with 12 bases between. In germline, CDR1 is SGHRS, CDR2 YFSETQ. As DNA, the CDR3 is TGCGCCAGCAGCTTGAGCGGGGACAGGGAGCAGTTCTTC. This encodes CASSLSGDREQFF.

The V gene is TRBV4-1, the J gene TRBJ2-7; TRBD2 agrees at 11 bases. Germline V gene lookup returns CDR1 MGHRA and CDR2 YSYEKL. Trimming took 0 bases from V and 3 from J; bases not matched to a gene: 13. The CDR3 spans 19 residues. The CDR3 reads CASSQEKFDLTSGDYEQYF. The CDR3 nucleotides read TGCGCCAGCAGCCAAGAAAAATTCGACCTGACTAGCGGGGACTACGAGCAGTACTTC.

This chain joins TRBV5-8 and TRBJ2-5, with a possible D match to TRBD2 (5 bases). The V gene's germline CDR1 is SGHTS and CDR2 YDEGEE. The CDR3 spans 12 residues. V was trimmed by 3 bases and J by 7 bases, leaving 10 bases between them. The CDR3 protein is CASSYKGGTQYF. Written as DNA, the CDR3 is TGTGCCAGCAGCTATAAAGGAGGGACCCAGTACTTC.

This clone was seen more than once but under ten times. The V call is TRBV7-6, the J call TRBJ2-1; D is possibly TRBD2 (5 bases). This CDR3 has 15 residues. The germline V and J ends were trimmed by 4 bases and 7 bases, with 17 bases remaining between them. The germline gives CDR1 SGHVS, CDR2 FNYEAQ. CDR3 DNA: TGTGCCAGCAGCTCCCCCCGGAGCGGTTGGAATGAGCAGTTCTTC. Translation: CASSSPRSGWNEQFF. Full variable domain (rest looked up from reference TRBV7-6 and TRBJ2-1): GAGVSQSPRYKVTKRGQDVALRCDPISGHVSLYWYRQALGQGPEFLTYFNYEAQQDKSGLPNDRFSAERPEGSISTLTIQRTEQRDSAMYRCASSSPRSGWNEQFFGPGTRLTVL.

This clone turned up a few times. The chain employs TRBV5-1 and TRBJ2-7; TRBD2 agrees at 10 bases. The CDR3 extends over 16 amino acids. Germline V gene sequence: CDR1 SGHRS, CDR2 YFSETQ. V shed 4 bases and J 5 bases; nucleotides not matched to a gene: 12. The CDR3 region is CASSEPTSGPPHEQYF. The CDR3 nucleotides are TGCGCCAGCAGCGAACCGACTAGCGGGCCTCCCCACGAGCAGTACTTC.

Only a few counts were recorded for this clone. V is TRBV5-5 and J is TRBJ1-6; D ambiguous. Trimming stripped 0 bases from V and 4 bases from J, with 8 bases between. CDR3 length: 15 amino acids. CDR1 and CDR2 (germline): SGHKS, YYEKEE (reference sequence). CDR3 nucleotide sequence: TGTGCCAGCAGCTTGGTCGGCAGGTATAATTCACCCCTCCACTTT. It yields the protein CASSLVGRYNSPLHF.

A note on this clone: This sample includes further DNA sequences coding for the same CDR3. This rearrangement joins TRBV3-1 (or the pseudogene TRBV3-2) to TRBJ1-2; 7 nucleotides agree with TRBD1. J lost 4 bases, V lost 1 base, and 0 bases had no gene match. The CDR3 sequence is 13 residues long. CDR1 and CDR2 from the germline V gene are LGHDT and YNNKEL (reference sequence). The CDR3 protein is CASSQGQGYGYTF. The CDR3, as DNA: TGTGCCAGCAGCCAAGGACAGGGCTATGGCTACACCTTC.

V and J are TRBV3-1 (or the pseudogene TRBV3-2) and TRBJ1-2; 8 positions agree with TRBD1. V shed 1 base, J shed 8 bases, and the junction held 6 bases outside the gene matches. CDR1 and CDR2 (germline): LGHDT, YNNKEL (reference sequence). The CDR3 contains 14 residues. CDR3 DNA sequence: TGTGCCAGCAGCCAAGCTGGACAGGGTTCAGGCTACACCTTC. Translated, it gives CASSQAGQGSGYTF.

This clone came up once. The CDR3 reads CASSFNRGIYEQYF. DNA for the CDR3: TGTGCCAGCAGCTTCAACAGGGGCATCTACGAGCAGTACTTC. V gene TRBV11-2 combines with J gene TRBJ2-7; TRBD1 matches 7 bases. V was pared by 3 bases and J by 3 bases, with 5 bases of the junction left unmatched. CDR3 length: 14 amino acids. CDR1 SGHAT and CDR2 FQNNGV come from the germline V gene.

This chain connects TRBV24-1 to TRBJ2-1, with D maybe TRBD2 (5 bases). V lost 4 bases and J lost 0, with 9 bases in between. Germline assignment: CDR1 KGHDR and CDR2 SFDVKD. The CDR3 has 15 amino acids. In nucleotides, the CDR3 is TGTGCCACCAGTGAAGGGAGAAACTCCTACAATGAGCAGTTCTTC. Encoded protein: CATSEGRNSYNEQFF.

The chain couples TRBV5-1 to TRBJ1-2; 7 nucleotides align to TRBD1. This CDR3 has 14 amino acids. Germline V gene lookup returns CDR1 SGHRS and CDR2 YFSETQ. V lost 0 bases and J lost 6; bases outside the gene matches: 5. The CDR3 loop is CASSLGQGLDGYTF. DNA of the CDR3: TGCGCCAGCAGCTTGGGACAGGGTTTGGATGGCTACACCTTC.

V is TRBV4-3 and J is TRBJ1-1; 7 bases fit TRBD1. CDR3 length: 17 residues. Trimming took 1 base from V and 2 from J; bases not matched to a gene: 10. Germline CDR1 and CDR2: LGHNA and YSLEER. The DNA of the CDR3 is TGCGCCAGCAGCCAAGTTCTAACCGGGACAGTAAACACTGAAGCTTTCTTT. This codes for CASSQVLTGTVNTEAFF.

The genes are TRBV19 and TRBJ2-7, with TRBD1 matching 10 bases. The CDR3 is 14 amino acids. The V and J ends lost 5 bases and 5 bases, in that order; junction bases with no gene match: 6. Germline V lookup: CDR1 LNHDA, CDR2 SQIVND (reference sequence). CDR3: CASSLTGGQNEQYF. DNA of the CDR3: TGTGCCAGTAGTCTGACAGGGGGCCAGAACGAGCAGTACTTC.

The rearrangement joins TRBV30 to TRBJ1-3; D call uncertain. Per germline, CDR1 GTSNPN and CDR2 SVGIG (reference sequence). The CDR3 loop spans 12 amino acids. The V end was cut by 3 bases, the J end by 2 bases, with 5 bases between. The CDR3 protein is CAWSFPGNTIYF. The CDR3 nucleotides read TGTGCCTGGAGCTTCCCTGGAAACACCATATATTTT. Supplemented by reference TRBV30 and TRBJ1-3, the full variable domain reads SQTIHQWPATLVQPVGSPLSLECTVEGTSNPNLYWYRQAAGRGLQLLFYSVGIGQISSEVPQNLSASRPQDRQFILSSKKLLLSDSGFYLCAWSFPGNTIYFGEGSWLTVV.

The rearrangement uses TRBV9 and TRBJ2-1, with 16 bases aligning to TRBD2. This CDR3 region has 18 residues. Per germline, CDR1 SGDLS and CDR2 YYNGEE. The J segment lost 4 bases and the V segment lost 0 bases, leaving 4 bases of the junction unmatched. CDR3 sequence reads: CASSVDGTSGRGYNEQFF. CDR3 nucleotide sequence: TGTGCCAGCAGCGTAGATGGGACTAGCGGGAGGGGATACAATGAGCAGTTCTTC.

This sequence joins TRBV29-1 and TRBJ2-1, with D possibly TRBD1 on 5 matching bases. This CDR3 spans 14 amino acids. Germline CDR1 reads SQVTM; CDR2 reads ANQGSEA. The V end was cut by 1 base, the J end by 4 bases, with 11 bases between. CDR3 residues: CSVEGGIGYNEQFF. The DNA for the CDR3 is TGCAGCGTTGAAGGGGGCATTGGGTACAATGAGCAGTTCTTC.

The chain employs TRBV6-5 and TRBJ2-7; 7 bases are shared with TRBD1. CDR3 length equals 14 residues. CDR1 is MNHEY and CDR2 is SVGAGI in the germline V gene. With 5 bases clipped from V and 3 bases from J, the junction kept 7 bases outside the gene matches. The CDR3 loop is CASSLGTAIYEQYF. CDR3 DNA: TGTGCCAGCAGTCTCGGGACAGCGATCTACGAGCAGTACTTC.

The rearrangement uses TRBV30 and TRBJ2-5; the match to TRBD1 covers 8 bases. Germline CDR1 is GTSNPN and CDR2 is SVGIG (reference sequence). The CDR3 is 13 amino acids. V was pared by 3 bases and J by 5 bases, with 5 bases of the junction left unmatched. The CDR3 reads CAWRARGHETQYF. Written as DNA, the CDR3 is TGTGCCTGGAGAGCCAGGGGGCACGAGACCCAGTACTTC.

The chain carries TRBV7-8 and TRBJ1-5; 7 positions agree with TRBD1. Unmatched junction bases numbered 8, after V lost 2 bases and J lost 7 bases. The CDR3 has 15 amino acids. Germline lookup yields CDR1 SGHVS and CDR2 FQNEAQ. The CDR3 bases are TGTGCCAGCAGCTTAAGAGCAGGGGGTGGGCAGCCCCAGCATTTT. Amino acids: CASSLRAGGGQPQHF. Using reference TRBV7-8 and TRBJ1-5 for the parts outside the CDR3, the full variable domain is GAGVSQSPRYKVAKRGQDVALRCDPISGHVSLFWYQQALGQGPEFLTYFQNEAQLDKSGLPSDRFFAERPEGSVSTLKIQRTQQEDSAVYLCASSLRAGGGQPQHFGDGTRLSIL.

The chain joins TRBV5-4 to TRBJ2-3; 10 nucleotides align to TRBD1. Unmatched junction bases numbered 6, after V lost 2 bases and J lost 3 bases. Germline values: CDR1 SGHNT, CDR2 YYREEE (reference sequence). This CDR3 spans 16 amino acids. Here the CDR3 reads CASSFPGTGVTDTQYF. The CDR3 nucleotides are TGTGCCAGCAGCTTCCCCGGGACAGGGGTTACAGATACGCAGTATTTT.